The clone carrying this T cell receptor beta chain is medium-sized. TCR libraries were prepared from approximately 15 ng of total RNA with the QIAseq Immune Repertoire TCR panel. TCRdb re-analysed the reads in MiXCR, keeping a single row per CDR3 protein. The table shows 1,900 or so distinct CDR3 sequences, with roughly 7.5% occurring only once. These data originate in a study of circulating CD8 cells and anti-PD-1 response in melanoma. Study information: Every 2 weeks, patients got 3 mg/kg nivolumab intravenously.

From live CD3+CD8+TCRalphabeta+ cells, four PD-1 and/or TIGIT subsets were sorted. The CDR3 contains 17 residues. The V gene end was trimmed by 5 bases and the J gene end by 1 base; junction bases not matched to a gene: 12. CDR1 and CDR2 from the germline V gene are LNHDA and SQIVND (reference sequence). J is TRBJ2-7 and V is TRBV19, with 9 positions matching TRBD1. The specimen comprised CD8+ T cells from PBMCs, sampled at baseline or after one month of anti-PD-1 therapy (not recorded which). This TCR derives from a human donor with melanoma. CDR3 in DNA: TGTGCCAGTAGTCCGTACTCGACAGGGGGAAATTCCTACGAGCAGTACTTC. It specifies CASSPYSTGGNSYEQYF. The complete variable domain, with remaining parts taken from reference TRBV19 and TRBJ2-7, reads DGGITQSPKYLFRKEGQNVTLSCEQNLNHDAMYWYRQDPGQGLRLIYYSQIVNDFQKGDIAEGYSVSREKKESFPLTVTSAQKNPTAFYLCASSPYSTGGNSYEQYFGPGTRLTVT.